The 22 T cell receptor beta chains presented below share a single source sample, sequenced in a study of patients and donors after allogeneic stem cell transplantation. A single record per CDR3 protein comes from TCRdb applying MiXCR to the RT-PCR reads. In the table there are approximately 200,000 distinct CDR3 sequences, around an eighth of which are singletons. The sequenced sample consisted of blood, either unsorted or a sorted T cell fraction (not recorded which). The receptor set was obtained from a human donor who was either an allogeneic HSCT recipient or a stem cell or donor lymphocyte infusion donor (not recorded which). It is not recorded whose cells these are; they may come from a transplant donor.

The chain has TRBV7-2 and TRBJ2-1, with D possibly being TRBD1 (5 bases). The CDR3 consists of 17 residues. CDR1 is SGHTA, CDR2 FQGNSA, per germline. Trimming cost V 1 base and J 4 bases, with 17 bases left between them. The CDR3 spells CASSLVGLVRTYNEQFF. The CDR3 bases are TGTGCCAGCAGCTTAGTGGGGCTTGTACGGACATACAATGAGCAGTTCTTC.

This clonotype has just a few counts. CDR3 nucleotide sequence: TGTGCCAGCAGCTTAGGCTTTTCCGGGGAGCTGTTTTTT. Protein sequence: CASSLGFSGELFF. The chain is built from TRBV5-4 and TRBJ2-2; D remains unclear. Germline CDR1 SGHNT, CDR2 YYREEE (reference sequence). Trimming left V 2 bases short and J 6 bases short, with 8 bases between. The CDR3 consists of 13 residues.

This clonotype has just a few counts. The rearrangement joins TRBV15 to TRBJ2-5; D gene unclear. The CDR3 is 14 amino acids. Between the trimmed V and J ends, which lost 1 base and 2 bases, there was a span of 8 bases. The germline gives CDR1 LNHNV, CDR2 YYDKDF (reference sequence). CDR3 bases: TGTGCCACCAGCAGAGGGACGGATCAAGAGACCCAGTACTTC. Its protein product is CATSRGTDQETQYF.

The chain couples TRBV1 to TRBJ1-5; TRBD1, as called in the table, went unchecked against the DNA. TRBV1 is given as a pseudogene. CDR3 length equals 18 residues. The CDR3 spells CTSSQDPPGDDLNQPQHF. DNA for the CDR3: TGCACCAGCAGCCAAGATCCCCCAGGGGACGACCTCAATCAGCCCCAGCATTTT.

The sample holds a few counts of this clonotype. V is TRBV6-5 and J is TRBJ1-6, with 10 bases fitting TRBD1. The V gene's germline CDR1 is MNHEY and CDR2 SVGAGI. Trimming removed 8 bases from V and 10 bases from J; junction bases left unmatched: 2. This CDR3 comprises 12 residues. CDR3 DNA: TGTGCCAGCGGGACAGGGGAATCACCCCTCCACTTT. This translates into CASGTGESPLHF.

The rearrangement joins TRBV5-1 to TRBJ1-2; D gene ambiguous. Trimming took 4 bases from V and 10 from J, leaving 11 bases between them. Germline CDR1 is SGHRS and CDR2 is YFSETQ. There are 11 residues in the CDR3. The CDR3 loop reads CASSTGLYYTF. The CDR3 nucleotides read TGCGCCAGCAGCACCGGACTTTACTACACCTTC.

The rearrangement links TRBV3-1 to TRBJ1-2; D ambiguous. In germline, CDR1 is LGHDT, CDR2 YNNKEL (reference sequence). V dropped 0 bases and J dropped 7 bases, with 9 bases sitting between them. The CDR3 runs 13 residues. DNA for the CDR3: TGTGCCAGCAGCCAAGATCTTAGGGCTGGCTACACCTTC. Translating it yields CASSQDLRAGYTF. Complete variable domain (other parts from reference TRBV3-1 and TRBJ1-2): DTAVSQTPKYLVTQMGNDKSIKCEQNLGHDTMYWYKQDSKKFLKIMFSYNNKELIINETVPNRFSPKSPDKAHLNLHINSLELGDSAVYFCASSQDLRAGYTFGSGTRLTVV.

There are many counts of this clonotype. The J gene is TRBJ1-5, the V gene TRBV5-6; D gene ambiguous. Per the germline V gene, CDR1 is SGHDT and CDR2 is YYEEEE. CDR3 size: 16 residues. V was trimmed by 1 base and J by 8 bases, leaving 19 bases between them. The chain's CDR3 is CASSLMARGIGEPQHF. Here the CDR3 DNA reads TGTGCCAGCAGCTTGATGGCTCGCGGGATTGGTGAGCCCCAGCATTTT.

The chain couples TRBV6-1 to TRBJ1-2; TRBD1 might be the D (5 bases). Trimming pared 2 bases from V and 2 bases from J, leaving 12 bases between. CDR1 and CDR2 from the germline V gene are MNHNS and SASEGT. The CDR3 spans 15 residues. The CDR3 loop is CASSERAGLNYGYTF. CDR3 DNA: TGTGCCAGCAGTGAAAGGGCAGGGCTAAACTATGGCTACACCTTC.

Only a few counts were recorded for this clonotype. The chain uses TRBV7-2 and TRBJ1-1; D not certain. The CDR3 is made up of 14 amino acids. V shed 1 base and J shed 10 bases, with 16 bases lying between them. The germline gives CDR1 SGHTA, CDR2 FQGNSA. The CDR3, as DNA: TGTGCCAGCAGCTTAGAGGGAGCCAAGGGAAGAGCTTTCTTT. It specifies CASSLEGAKGRAFF.

This clonotype came up a few times. This rearrangement joins TRBV30 to TRBJ2-7; D may be TRBD1 (5 bases). The ends were cut back, 0 bases at V and 3 bases at J, with 12 bases in the middle. The CDR3 length is 14 residues. Germline CDR1 is GTSNPN and CDR2 is SVGIG (reference sequence). CDR3: CAWSVVTGFYEQYF. CDR3 in DNA: TGTGCCTGGAGTGTTGTTACAGGATTCTACGAGCAGTACTTC. Full variable domain (rest looked up from reference TRBV30 and TRBJ2-7): SQTIHQWPATLVQPVGSPLSLECTVEGTSNPNLYWYRQAAGRGLQLLFYSVGIGQISSEVPQNLSASRPQDRQFILSSKKLLLSDSGFYLCAWSVVTGFYEQYFGPGTRLTVT.

This clonotype turned up a few times. This chain connects TRBV3-1 to TRBJ1-6; D is unresolved. CDR3 length equals 14 residues. Looked up from germline, CDR1 is LGHDT and CDR2 is YNNKEL (reference sequence). Trimming took off 4 bases at V and 14 bases at J, with 18 bases between the two ends. The CDR3 DNA sequence: TGTGCCAGCAGCCCGGAAGGACGAGGGCGTACCCTCCACTTT. Translation: CASSPEGRGRTLHF.

This clonotype was counted between two and nine times. The V gene is TRBV9, the J gene TRBJ1-1; no firm D call. The CDR3 length is 15 residues. CDR1 is SGDLS and CDR2 is YYNGEE in the germline V gene. With 0 bases removed from V and 0 bases from J, the gap between germline ends came to 9 bases. The CDR3: CASSVDEGLNTEAFF. The CDR3 nucleotides read TGTGCCAGCAGCGTAGATGAGGGCCTGAACACTGAAGCTTTCTTT.

A few counts support this clonotype. V gene TRBV27 combines with J gene TRBJ2-7; the match to TRBD2 covers 7 bases. CDR1 and CDR2 (germline): MNHEY, SMNVEV (reference sequence). V dropped 7 bases and J dropped 7; count of bases not matched to a gene: 10. The CDR3 is 13 residues long. The CDR3 region is CASTSGGVGEQYF. CDR3 DNA sequence: TGTGCCAGCACCTCGGGGGGAGTAGGAGAGCAGTACTTC.

This clonotype was counted ten times or more. This chain connects TRBV9 to TRBJ1-2; D remains ambiguous. Looked up from germline, CDR1 is SGDLS and CDR2 is YYNGEE. V was pared by 3 bases and J by 7 bases, with 19 bases between. The CDR3 consists of 15 residues. Written as DNA, the CDR3 is TGTGCCAGCAGCGGAACCCAGGACGGGAGCGGTGGCTACACCTTC. Translation gives CASSGTQDGSGGYTF. The whole variable domain, filled in from reference TRBV9 and TRBJ1-2, reads DSGVTQTPKHLITATGQRVTLRCSPRSGDLSVYWYQQSLDQGLQFLIQYYNGEERAKGNILERFSAQQFPDLHSELNLSSLELGDSALYFCASSGTQDGSGGYTFGSGTRLTVV.

This clonotype was counted many times. The chain is built from TRBV20-1 and TRBJ1-6; TRBD1 aligns across 8 bases. CDR1 is DFQATT, CDR2 SNEGSKA, per germline (reference sequence). CDR3 length: 16 residues. With 2 bases clipped from V and 7 bases from J, the junction kept 10 bases outside the gene matches. The DNA for the CDR3 is TGCAGTGCTAGATTGTTTCAGGGGGCAGAAAATTCACCCCTCCACTTT. Translation: CSARLFQGAENSPLHF.

This chain uses TRBV20-1 with TRBJ2-5, with TRBD1 matching 8 bases. Germline values: CDR1 DFQATT, CDR2 SNEGSKA (reference sequence). Trimming cost V 6 bases and J 1 base; bases outside gene matches: 10. The CDR3 length is 15 residues. The CDR3 protein is CSAKKNGQGQETQYF. In nucleotides, the CDR3 is TGCAGTGCAAAAAAAAACGGACAGGGCCAAGAGACCCAGTACTTC.

This clonotype has at least ten counts. The genes are TRBV12-3 or TRBV12-4 and TRBJ2-2; tentatively, D is TRBD1 (5 bases). V was pared by 6 bases and J by 4 bases, with 15 bases between. The CDR3 is 15 amino acids. CDR3 sequence: CASSPLIGATGELFF. The CDR3 DNA is TGTGCCAGCAGCCCCCTTATAGGGGCCACCGGGGAGCTGTTTTTT.

This clonotype was counted at least ten times. The chain carries TRBV4-1 and TRBJ2-2; the D is unclear. CDR1 and CDR2 from the germline V gene are MGHRA and YSYEKL. V lost 0 bases and J 6 bases, leaving 5 bases between the germline ends. This CDR3 is 13 amino acids long. The CDR3 reads CASSQDLAGELFF. CDR3 in DNA: TGCGCCAGCAGCCAAGATTTGGCCGGGGAGCTGTTTTTT.

Of note for this clonotype: One base away lies a much larger clone, so this may be a sequencing read error. The genes are TRBV7-8 and TRBJ2-2; D is perhaps TRBD2 (5 bases). There are 16 residues in the CDR3. Germline lookup yields CDR1 SGHVS and CDR2 FQNEAQ. The CDR3 reads CASSPLAFGLAGELIF. The CDR3 nucleotides read TGTGCCAGCAGCCCATTGGCTTTCGGGCTGGCCGGGGAGCTGATTTTT.

V gene TRBV12-3 or TRBV12-4 combines with J gene TRBJ2-7; no definite D call. The germline V and J ends were trimmed by 5 bases and 3 bases, with 17 bases remaining between them. CDR3 length equals 15 residues. DNA for the CDR3: TGTGCCAGCAGTCCCCGGACCCTCATGGGCTACGAGCAGTACTTC. Translating it yields CASSPRTLMGYEQYF.

The rearrangement joins TRBV5-8 to TRBJ1-2; 8 nucleotides align to TRBD1. Germline loops: CDR1 SGHTS, CDR2 YDEGEE. The CDR3 is 15 residues long. With V trimmed by 4 bases and J by 1 base, 6 bases remained unmatched. The CDR3 coding sequence is TGTGCCAGCAGCCAAAGGGACAGGATTAACTATGGCTACACCTTC. Amino acids: CASSQRDRINYGYTF.